Listed here are 21 T cell receptor beta chains from one sample, sequenced in a study of T cell responses to AZD1222 COVID-19 vaccine. Measured with immunoSEQ multiplex PCR; TCRdb has only the in-frame clones, and not every one. The profile shows about 140,000 clones, 90% to 95% of them singletons. Specimen: peripheral blood, collected on day 0 of MenACWY control vaccination. These receptors were collected from an adult in good health.

In its sample, this clone was seen once. This chain links TRBV5-1 with TRBJ1-2; 11 nucleotides align to TRBD1. CDR1 and CDR2 from the germline V gene are SGHRS and YFSETQ. The J segment lost 8 bases and the V segment lost 0 bases, leaving 3 bases of the junction unmatched. CDR3 length: 14 residues. CDR3 in DNA: TGCGCCAGCAGCTTGGAAGGGACAGGGGGAGGCTACACCTTC. Translating gives CASSLEGTGGGYTF.

The chain combines TRBV13 with TRBJ1-1; D gene unclear. Trimming cost V 1 base and J 4 bases, with 13 bases left between them. CDR1 PRHDT and CDR2 FYEKMQ come from the germline V gene (reference sequence). CDR3 length: 15 residues. This chain's CDR3 is CASSLVVLGSTEAFF. In DNA, the CDR3 is TGTGCCAGCAGCTTAGTGGTGCTGGGCTCCACTGAAGCTTTCTTT.

The rearrangement joins TRBV7-9 to TRBJ1-2; D gene unclear. CDR3 length equals 13 residues. V was cut by 5 bases and J by 7 bases, with 14 bases left in between. Per the germline V gene, CDR1 is SEHNR and CDR2 is FQNEAQ (reference sequence). CDR3 DNA sequence: TGTGCCAGCAGCCCTATCCATTCGGGTGGCTACACCTTC. Residues: CASSPIHSGGYTF.

This chain uses TRBV6-5 with TRBJ2-2; no reliable D call. CDR3 length equals 13 residues. Trimming took 7 bases from V and 8 from J, leaving 14 bases between them. CDR1 MNHEY and CDR2 SVGAGI come from the germline V gene. Written as DNA, the CDR3 is TGTGCCAGCACCGGCTCCACCTATGGGGAGCTGTTTTTT. The encoded protein is CASTGSTYGELFF.

This clone was seen more than once but under ten times. The chain links TRBV2 to TRBJ2-2, with 9 bases identical to TRBD2. V was pared by 4 bases and J by 7 bases, with 7 bases of the junction left unmatched. This CDR3 is built from 15 residues. Germline CDR1 SNHLY, CDR2 FYNNEI. CDR3 sequence: CASSGWASGVGELFF. The DNA of the CDR3 is TGTGCCAGCAGTGGTTGGGCTAGCGGGGTCGGGGAGCTGTTTTTT.

The chain joins TRBV5-1 to TRBJ1-1; D not certain. Germline V lookup: CDR1 SGHRS, CDR2 YFSETQ. Trimming removed 4 bases from V and 1 base from J, with 14 bases in between. This CDR3 region has 15 residues. Here the CDR3 DNA reads TGCGCCAGCAGCCCTATCGAGAATTGGAACACTGAAGCTTTCTTT. Its translation is CASSPIENWNTEAFF. The full variable domain, completed using reference TRBV5-1 and TRBJ1-1, is KAGVTQTPRYLIKTRGQQVTLSCSPISGHRSVSWYQQTPGQGLQFLFEYFSETQRNKGNFPGRFSGRQFSNSRSEMNVSTLELGDSALYLCASSPIENWNTEAFFGQGTRLTVV.

The gene calls are TRBV27 and TRBJ1-1, with 8 bases lining up with TRBD1. Germline V gives CDR1 MNHEY, CDR2 SMNVEV (reference sequence). There are 15 residues in the CDR3. V gave up 1 base and J gave up 13 bases; unmatched junction bases: 14. This CDR3 reads CASSLFRGQATKLFF. CDR3 DNA: TGTGCCAGCAGTTTATTTAGGGGACAGGCGACGAAGCTTTTCTTT.

CDR3 residues: CASSFREDTEAFF. The DNA for the CDR3 is TGTGCCAGCAGTTTTAGGGAAGACACTGAAGCTTTCTTT. This rearrangement joins TRBV27 to TRBJ1-1; D is unclear. The CDR3 has 13 residues. The germline CDR1 and CDR2 sequences are MNHEY and SMNVEV (reference sequence). V gave up 3 bases and J gave up 3 bases, with 8 bases separating them.

V is TRBV28 and J is TRBJ2-2, with a weak D call TRBD1 (5 bases). Germline CDR1 is MDHEN and CDR2 is SYDVKM. Between the trimmed V and J ends, which lost 1 base and 7 bases, there was a span of 19 bases. The CDR3 is made up of 17 amino acids. CDR3 nucleotide sequence: TGTGCCAGCAGTTTATACAGCCTAGGGGTCGAGATCGGGGAGCTGTTTTTT. Translated, it gives CASSLYSLGVEIGELFF.

This sequence joins TRBV5-4 and TRBJ2-1; 12 nucleotides line up with TRBD2. Trimming at V came to 0 bases and at J to 3 bases, leaving 1 base not matched to a gene. This CDR3 contains 16 residues. CDR1 and CDR2 from the germline V gene are SGHNT and YYREEE (reference sequence). CDR3 region: CASSLVLAGGYNEQFF. The CDR3 DNA follows: TGTGCCAGCAGCTTGGTACTAGCGGGGGGCTACAATGAGCAGTTCTTC.

The rearrangement uses TRBV9 and TRBJ2-2; no clear D gene. Between the trimmed V and J ends, which lost 0 bases and 0 bases, there was a span of 3 bases. The CDR3 consists of 14 residues. Germline-derived CDR1 and CDR2 are SGDLS and YYNGEE. This chain's CDR3 is CASSVDANTGELFF. DNA of the CDR3: TGTGCCAGCAGCGTAGACGCGAACACCGGGGAGCTGTTTTTT.

This rearrangement joins TRBV19 to TRBJ1-1; D possibly corresponds to TRBD1 (6 bases). The CDR3 is made up of 12 amino acids. Germline lookup yields CDR1 LNHDA and CDR2 SQIVND (reference sequence). The V and J ends lost 9 bases and 7 bases respectively, with 15 bases between them. The CDR3 sequence is CASQRGTDEAFF. CDR3 nucleotides: TGTGCCAGCCAGAGGGGGACTGATGAAGCTTTCTTT.

This rearrangement joins TRBV7-2 to TRBJ1-2; 7 bases map to TRBD1. The CDR3 consists of 13 residues. V shed 7 bases, J shed 6 bases, and the junction held 8 bases outside the gene matches. Germline loops: CDR1 SGHTA, CDR2 FQGNSA. The CDR3 DNA is TGTGCCAGCACCCCACAGGGGAGGAATGGCTACACCTTC. Protein product: CASTPQGRNGYTF.

The chain uses TRBV7-9 and TRBJ1-5; weak D call: TRBD1 (5 bases). Germline-derived CDR1 and CDR2 are SEHNR and FQNEAQ (reference sequence). This CDR3 has 16 amino acids. V lost 1 base and J 7 bases, leaving 17 bases between the germline ends. The CDR3 nucleotides read TGTGCCAGCAGCTTAGTTTTGGCAGGGTTCTTCCAGCCCCAGCATTTT. Its translation: CASSLVLAGFFQPQHF.

The table lists this clone with a count of one. V gene TRBV6-1 combines with J gene TRBJ1-1, with D uncertain. Germline V gene lookup returns CDR1 MNHNS and CDR2 SASEGT. The CDR3 sequence is 17 residues long. Trimming cost V 3 bases and J 0 bases, with 17 bases left between them. In DNA, the CDR3 is TGTGCCAGCAGTGATCAGGATTTCGCGCTCGTGAACACTGAAGCTTTCTTT. Protein product: CASSDQDFALVNTEAFF.

The chain combines TRBV19 with TRBJ2-2, with a possible D match to TRBD1 (5 bases). This CDR3 spans 14 amino acids. Looked up from germline, CDR1 is LNHDA and CDR2 is SQIVND (reference sequence). Trimming removed 4 bases at V and 4 bases at J, with 10 bases between. CDR3 in amino acids: CASSSSGITGELFF. For the CDR3, the DNA is TGTGCCAGTAGTAGTTCAGGGATCACCGGGGAGCTGTTTTTT.

This rearrangement joins TRBV7-3 to TRBJ2-1; D remains ambiguous. CDR1 is SGHTA, CDR2 FQGTGA, per germline. The CDR3 is 13 residues long. Trimming left V 2 bases short and J 7 bases short, with 9 bases between. In DNA, the CDR3 is TGTGCCAGCAGCTTAGATATGGGGAATGAGCAGTTCTTC. Protein: CASSLDMGNEQFF.

This chain connects TRBV28 to TRBJ1-6; D is uncertain. V lost 7 bases to trimming and J lost 1 base, with 8 bases between them. The CDR3 totals 14 residues. Germline V CDR1 and CDR2: MDHEN, SYDVKM. CDR3 sequence: CASKERSYNSPLHF. The DNA of the CDR3 is TGTGCCAGCAAGGAGAGGTCCTATAATTCACCCCTCCACTTT.

The chain recombines TRBV10-3 with TRBJ1-2; D uncertain. Germline CDR1 reads ENHRY; CDR2 reads SYGVKD. Trimming stripped 10 bases from V and 2 bases from J, with 14 bases between. This CDR3 comprises 13 residues. The CDR3 loop is CATWRVGNYGYTF. The CDR3 bases are TGTGCCACCTGGAGGGTCGGGAACTATGGCTACACCTTC.

The J gene is TRBJ2-5, the V gene TRBV5-6; D tentatively fits TRBD1 or TRBD2 (5 bases each). The ends were cut back, 4 bases at V and 5 bases at J, with 21 bases in the middle. The CDR3 is 16 residues long. CDR1 SGHDT and CDR2 YYEEEE come from the germline V gene. CDR3 in amino acids: CASSRRSGTQRETQYF. The CDR3 DNA reads as TGTGCCAGCAGCCGACGTTCCGGGACCCAACGGGAGACCCAGTACTTC.

The chain combines TRBV4-3 with TRBJ1-3, with unresolved D. The CDR3 runs 16 residues. V shed 2 bases and J shed 3 bases, with 14 bases lying between them. The germline V gene has CDR1 LGHNA and CDR2 YSLEER. The CDR3 nucleotides are TGCGCCAGCAGCCAAAACGGGCTCGGGGTTGGAAACACCATATATTTT. Translating gives CASSQNGLGVGNTIYF.